These 24 T cell receptor beta chains originate from one sample sequenced in a study of early T cells in non-severe SARS-CoV-2 infection. In TCRdb, the 5' RACE reads were re-called with MiXCR into one record per CDR3 protein. The sample yields tens of thousands of distinct CDR3 sequences, about 5% seen once. Sample: whole blood. All receptors derive from an adult who was a healthcare worker with PCR-confirmed SARS-CoV-2 infection or an uninfected control (not recorded which).

The CDR3 coding sequence is TGTGCCAGCAGCGGTTCGTTGGTATCCTACGAGCAGTACTTC. Encoded protein: CASSGSLVSYEQYF. The chain couples TRBV11-2 to TRBJ2-7, with D hard to call. The ends were cut back, 5 bases at V and 1 base at J, with 12 bases in the middle. The CDR3 length is 14 residues. Germline lookup yields CDR1 SGHAT and CDR2 FQNNGV. The variable domain in full, with the rest retrieved from reference TRBV11-2 and TRBJ2-7, is EAGVAQSPRYKIIEKRQSVAFWCNPISGHATLYWYQQILGQGPKLLIQFQNNGVVDDSQLPKDRFSAERLKGVDSTLKIQPAKLEDSAVYLCASSGSLVSYEQYFGPGTRLTVT.

This chain joins TRBV4-2 and TRBJ1-1; D is unresolved. The CDR3 is 15 amino acids. Trimming removed 0 bases from V and 1 base from J, with 9 bases in between. Per the germline V gene, CDR1 is LGHNA and CDR2 is YNFKEQ. The DNA of the CDR3 is TGTGCCAGCAGCCAAGAGGGAGGGCCGAACACTGAAGCTTTCTTT. It is translated as CASSQEGGPNTEAFF.

This clonotype came up a few times. The chain carries TRBV6-5 and TRBJ2-2; 7 bases are shared with TRBD2. Trimming at V came to 5 bases and at J to 0 bases, leaving 6 bases not matched to a gene. Germline V gives CDR1 MNHEY, CDR2 SVGAGI. The CDR3 sequence is 16 residues long. CDR3 in DNA: TGTGCCAGCAGTACAAGACTAGCAGCGAACACCGGGGAGCTGTTTTTT. It encodes CASSTRLAANTGELFF.

The rearrangement links TRBV19 to TRBJ2-7, with D unresolved. CDR1 is LNHDA and CDR2 is SQIVND in the germline V gene (reference sequence). CDR3 size: 13 residues. Trimming pared 6 bases from V and 4 bases from J, leaving 13 bases between. CDR3 DNA: TGTGCCAGTAGCCCACCTTTGGCGTACGAGCAGTACTTC. This sequence encodes CASSPPLAYEQYF.

This clonotype has ten or more counts. The rearrangement joins TRBV5-6 to TRBJ2-7; D gene ambiguous. Germline V gene sequence: CDR1 SGHDT, CDR2 YYEEEE. The CDR3 covers 15 residues. Between the trimmed V and J ends, which lost 0 bases and 1 base, there was a span of 11 bases. The CDR3 loop is CASSLVQKSSYEQYF. DNA for the CDR3: TGTGCCAGCAGCTTGGTCCAGAAAAGTTCCTACGAGCAGTACTTC.

In this sample, this clonotype turned up a few times. The J gene is TRBJ2-1, the V gene TRBV7-2; D not certain. CDR1 is SGHTA, CDR2 FQGNSA, per germline. The CDR3 is 15 amino acids. Trimming pared 4 bases from V and 0 bases from J, leaving 10 bases between. In nucleotides, the CDR3 is TGTGCCAGCAGCTCTGTATACAGCTCCTACAATGAGCAGTTCTTC. Encoded protein: CASSSVYSSYNEQFF. The whole variable domain, remainder taken from reference TRBV7-2 and TRBJ2-1, is GAGVSQSPSNKVTEKGKDVELRCDPISGHTALYWYRQSLGQGLEFLIYFQGNSAPDKSGLPSDRFSAERTGGSVSTLTIQRTQQEDSAVYLCASSSVYSSYNEQFFGPGTRLTVL.

This clonotype was recorded at least ten times. V gene TRBV19 combines with J gene TRBJ2-1; no clear D. The CDR3 contains 14 residues. Trimming removed 1 base from V and 6 bases from J, with 10 bases in between. Germline V gene sequence: CDR1 LNHDA, CDR2 SQIVND (reference sequence). CDR3 nucleotides: TGTGCCAGTAGTATAGCCCCCGACGGCAATGAGCAGTTCTTC. This translates into CASSIAPDGNEQFF.

J is TRBJ2-4 and V is TRBV15; D gene uncertain. CDR1 and CDR2 from the germline V gene are LNHNV and YYDKDF (reference sequence). The CDR3 is 16 amino acids. The germline V and J ends were trimmed by 0 bases and 3 bases, with 12 bases remaining between them. CDR3 DNA sequence: TGTGCCACCAGCAGAGATGTAGGAGTGGACAAAAACATTCAGTACTTC. Amino acids: CATSRDVGVDKNIQYF. Based on the CDR3 plus reference TRBV15 and TRBJ2-4, the full variable domain is DAMVIQNPRYQVTQFGKPVTLSCSQTLNHNVMYWYQQKSSQAPKLLFHYYDKDFNNEADTPDNFQSRRPNTSFCFLDIRSPGLGDTAMYLCATSRDVGVDKNIQYFGAGTRLSVL.

This clonotype was found a few times. CDR3 sequence (DNA): TGTGCCACCAGTGATTCGTTCCCGGGACAGGGCTGGTCAGATACGCAGTATTTT. Protein sequence: CATSDSFPGQGWSDTQYF. V and J are TRBV24-1 and TRBJ2-3, with TRBD1 matching 9 bases. Per germline, CDR1 KGHDR and CDR2 SFDVKD. V was pared by 2 bases and J by 4 bases, with 12 bases of the junction left unmatched. The CDR3 runs to 18 residues.

This clonotype has a count of ten or more. The V call is TRBV27, the J call TRBJ2-1, with 10 bases aligning to TRBD2. V dropped 3 bases and J dropped 8; count of bases not matched to a gene: 4. The CDR3 is 14 amino acids. CDR1 MNHEY and CDR2 SMNVEV come from the germline V gene (reference sequence). CDR3 loop: CASSLGLARDEQFF. DNA of the CDR3: TGTGCCAGCAGTTTGGGACTAGCGAGGGATGAGCAGTTCTTC.

This clonotype was observed a few times. V is TRBV18 and J is TRBJ2-7, with D possibly matching TRBD1 (6 bases). CDR1 and CDR2 from the germline V gene are KGHSH and LQKENI. CDR3 length equals 15 residues. Trimming shortened V by 0 bases and J by 1 base, and 10 bases separated the two germline ends. The CDR3 coding sequence is TGTGCCAGCTCACCACCGGGACACCATTCCTACGAGCAGTACTTC. It translates to CASSPPGHHSYEQYF.

V is TRBV5-5 and J is TRBJ2-1, with TRBD2 matching 14 bases. Germline V gene lookup returns CDR1 SGHKS and CDR2 YYEKEE (reference sequence). This CDR3 has 17 residues. Losses at the gene ends were 5 bases for V and 0 bases for J; bases not matched to a gene: 4. The CDR3 DNA follows: TGTGCCAGCAGTTCCGGGACTAGCGGGAGCTCCTACAATGAGCAGTTCTTC. Translation: CASSSGTSGSSYNEQFF.

This clonotype was found many times. V is TRBV20-1 and J is TRBJ2-7, with 10 bases lining up with TRBD2. J gave up 2 bases and V 5 bases, and 3 bases lay outside the gene matches. This CDR3 has 13 residues. CDR1 and CDR2 from the germline V gene are DFQATT and SNEGSKA (reference sequence). As DNA, the CDR3 is TGCAGTGCTGGACTAGCGGAGACCTACGAGCAGTACTTC. Its protein product is CSAGLAETYEQYF.

Many counts were recorded for this clonotype. The rearrangement uses TRBV20-1 and TRBJ2-1, with unresolved D. There are 17 residues in the CDR3. CDR1 is DFQATT and CDR2 is SNEGSKA in the germline V gene (reference sequence). V gave up 0 bases and J gave up 0 bases, with 15 bases separating them. The CDR3 sequence is CSARDRRSESSYNEQFF. The DNA of the CDR3 is TGCAGTGCTAGAGATCGGAGAAGCGAGAGCTCCTACAATGAGCAGTTCTTC.

This clonotype was detected many times. The chain joins TRBV10-2 to TRBJ2-1, with TRBD1 matching 7 bases. Germline V gene lookup returns CDR1 WSHSY and CDR2 SAAADI. After removal of 8 bases from V and 6 bases from J, the junction contained 7 bases not matched to a gene. The CDR3 loop spans 13 amino acids. As DNA, the CDR3 is TGCGCCAGCTCGACGACAGGGATCAATGAGCAGTTCTTC. It specifies CASSTTGINEQFF.

This clonotype was counted ten times or more. The chain uses TRBV9 and TRBJ2-1; D may be TRBD2 (6 bases). V was pared by 5 bases and J by 5 bases, with 20 bases between. The CDR3 is made up of 16 amino acids. Per germline, CDR1 SGDLS and CDR2 YYNGEE. CDR3 sequence: CASSRSAGRRDNEQFF. In DNA, the CDR3 is TGTGCCAGCAGTAGGTCGGCGGGAAGGCGCGACAATGAGCAGTTCTTC.

The chain carries TRBV5-5 and TRBJ2-7, with TRBD2 as a possible D gene (6 bases). The CDR3 is made up of 14 amino acids. Deletions cut 4 bases from V and 0 bases from J, with 11 bases between. Germline V gives CDR1 SGHKS, CDR2 YYEKEE (reference sequence). The CDR3 sequence: CASSPGTVSYEQYF. Here the CDR3 DNA reads TGTGCCAGCAGCCCCGGGACTGTCTCCTACGAGCAGTACTTC.

In this sample, this clonotype turned up many times. This chain joins TRBV12-3 or TRBV12-4 and TRBJ2-7, with D perhaps TRBD2 (5 bases). V shed 6 bases and J shed 7 bases, with 13 bases lying between them. This CDR3 comprises 12 residues. The CDR3 DNA is TGTGCCAGCAGACACGGGAAGCGAGAGCAGTACTTC. Protein: CASRHGKREQYF.

The rearrangement links TRBV25-1 to TRBJ2-7; D unclear. In germline, CDR1 is MGHDK, CDR2 SYGVNS. There are 14 residues in the CDR3. V was cut by 4 bases and J by 4 bases, with 14 bases left in between. CDR3 region: CASSATGRRYEQYF. The CDR3 DNA sequence: TGTGCCAGCAGTGCTACGGGCAGGCGATACGAGCAGTACTTC.

The chain joins TRBV7-2 to TRBJ2-3, with 8 bases fitting TRBD2. J gave up 3 bases and V 3 bases, and 8 bases lay outside the gene matches. Germline V gene data show CDR1 as SGHTA and CDR2 as FQGNSA. The CDR3 has 16 residues. The CDR3 is CASSFQGLVSTDTQYF. The CDR3 DNA reads as TGTGCCAGCAGCTTTCAGGGACTAGTTTCGACAGATACGCAGTATTTT. The full variable domain, completed using reference TRBV7-2 and TRBJ2-3, is GAGVSQSPSNKVTEKGKDVELRCDPISGHTALYWYRQSLGQGLEFLIYFQGNSAPDKSGLPSDRFSAERTGGSVSTLTIQRTQQEDSAVYLCASSFQGLVSTDTQYFGPGTRLTVL.

The sample holds a few counts of this clonotype. This chain joins TRBV12-3 or TRBV12-4 and TRBJ1-2; 7 bases fit TRBD1. This CDR3 contains 12 residues. The V and J ends lost 6 bases and 7 bases, in that order; junction bases with no gene match: 5. CDR3: CASSLQGTGYTF. As DNA, the CDR3 is TGTGCCAGCAGCTTACAGGGGACTGGCTACACCTTC.

This clonotype was seen many times. The chain carries TRBV7-2 and TRBJ1-1, with a tentative D call TRBD1 (6 bases). Per the germline V gene, CDR1 is SGHTA and CDR2 is FQGNSA. V lost 6 bases and J 11 bases, leaving 13 bases between the germline ends. The length of the CDR3 is 11 residues. The CDR3 DNA reads as TGTGCCAGCAGGAGGGGGGGTGAGGCTTTCTTT. Amino acids: CASRRGGEAFF.

As to this clonotype: Given a much more abundant clone one base away, this may be a read error. The chain employs TRBV7-2 and TRBJ2-1; possibly TRBD1 or TRBD2 for D (5 bases each). The CDR3 contains 14 residues. Trimming pared 2 bases from V and 6 bases from J, leaving 11 bases between. CDR1 is SGHTA, CDR2 FQGNSA, per germline. CDR3 DNA: TGTGCCAGCAGCTTAACCGGGACCATCAATGAGCAGTTCTTC. Translated, it gives CASSLTGTINEQFF.

This clonotype was recorded many times. For the CDR3, the DNA is TGTGCCAGCAGCTTGGAGTCCAAAGAGCAGTACTTC. Residues: CASSLESKEQYF. The rearrangement links TRBV5-4 to TRBJ2-7; D call uncertain. Trimming pared 0 bases from V and 7 bases from J, leaving 8 bases between. The CDR3 has 12 residues. Germline loops: CDR1 SGHNT, CDR2 YYREEE (reference sequence).